The clone carrying this TCR beta chain appeared once. Its antigen is unidentified. The primer mix had 60 Vbeta and 13 Jbeta primers. This table comes from immunoSEQ multiplex PCR, and its TCRdb copy is limited to in-frame clones, with some not included. The table lists approximately 190,000 clones, roughly 87% of them singletons, with more than 1% in the top ten. The data were taken from a study of cytomegalovirus exposure and HLA in healthy donors. General study points: The study listed around 150 cytomegalovirus-associated TCR beta chains. A missense DCLRE1C variant was associated with V- and J-gene trimming of TCR beta chains in a later analysis, and an independent cohort replicated the association. Diagnosis of cytomegalovirus status made by the classifier reportedly showed high specificity and sensitivity.

The CDR3 loop spans 16 amino acids. Germline-derived CDR1 and CDR2 are ENHRY and SYGVKD. V shed 3 bases and J 5 bases; nucleotides not matched to a gene: 7. All the people who gave samples were healthy bone marrow donors. This receptor was obtained from a boy younger than 10 in good health and CMV-seronegative. Sequenced sample: PBMCs. The rearrangement joins TRBV10-3 to TRBJ2-2; 9 nucleotides line up with TRBD2. The CDR3, as DNA: TGTGCCATCAGTGATGTGCGGGGGGGCCCAACCGGGGAGCTGTTTTTT. The encoded protein is CAISDVRGGPTGELFF.